Listed below are T cell receptor beta chains from one sample, sequenced in a study of metastatic and nonmetastatic thyroid tumors. With MiXCR, TCRdb reprocessed the PCR reads. This sample has roughly 14,000 clones, with 20% to 25% found just once. The sample comprised tumor tissue. Receptors were obtained from a female donor with papillary thyroid cancer or a benign thyroid nodule (not recorded which). Some clones in this sample may be carry-over from other donors' samples. CDR3s include the opening cysteine and the closing phenylalanine or tryptophan. D genes are given only for firm matches. Expanded clones are given a class, and other clones once, few, many or no size at all.

D gene | J gene | V gene | clone size | CDR3 protein | CDR3 DNA
NA | TRBJ1-3 | TRBV27 | NA | CTSRSLSGNTIYF | TGTACAAGCAGATCCCTCTCTGGAAACACCATATATTTT
NA | TRBJ2-2 | TRBV5-1 | many | CASSPQGIVTGELFF | TGCGCCAGCAGCCCCCAGGGGATCGTCACCGGGGAGCTGTTTTTT
NA | TRBJ2-3 | TRBV4-2 | many | CASSQDHAGGTDTQYF | TGTGCCAGCAGCCAAGATCACGCAGGGGGCACAGATACGCAGTATTTT
NA | TRBJ1-4 | TRBV6-1 | NA | CASSRLVAGKTNEKLFF | TGTGCCAGCAGTCGCTTAGTGGCCGGGAAAACTAATGAAAAACTTTTTTTT
NA | TRBJ2-4 | TRBV28 | many | CASKIPAKNIQYF | TGTGCCAGCAAGATCCCTGCCAAAAACATTCAGTACTTC
TRBD2 | TRBJ2-5 | TRBV6-1 | NA | CASSGIAGEQETQYF | TGTGCCAGCAGCGGAATCGCGGGAGAACAAGAGACCCAGTACTTC
NA | TRBJ2-6 | TRBV6-1 | NA | CASRRRGSSGANVLTF | TGTGCCAGCAGACGACGGGGAAGCTCTGGGGCCAACGTCCTGACTTTC
TRBD1 | TRBJ2-2 | TRBV6-1 | medium-sized | CASRTWTGGGTGELFF | TGTGCCAGCAGAACTTGGACAGGGGGTGGAACCGGGGAGCTGTTTTTT
TRBD1 | TRBJ2-7 | TRBV5-1 | many | CASSVGHRDSYYEQYF | TGCGCCAGCAGCGTTGGCCACCGGGACAGTTACTACGAGCAGTACTTC
NA | TRBJ1-1 | TRBV11-2 | NA | CASSFLPENTEAFF | TGTGCCAGCAGCTTCCTCCCGGAGAACACTGAAGCTTTCTTT
TRBD2 | TRBJ2-1 | TRBV18 | medium-sized | CASSPQAGGGYNEQFF | TGTGCCAGCTCACCGCAGGCGGGAGGGGGCTACAATGAGCAGTTCTTC
NA | TRBJ1-1 | TRBV18 | many | CASSPPNMRRTEAFF | TGTGCCAGCTCACCACCCAACATGAGACGTACTGAAGCTTTCTTT
NA | TRBJ2-1 | TRBV27 | many | CASTLRGARTSYNEQFF | TGTGCCAGCACCCTGAGGGGGGCGAGGACATCCTACAATGAGCAGTTCTTC
NA | TRBJ2-7 | TRBV11-2 | many | CASSLRGLGLGYEQYF | TGTGCCAGCAGCTTAAGGGGGCTGGGACTAGGCTACGAGCAGTACTTC
NA | TRBJ2-7 | TRBV6-2/TRBV6-3 | medium-sized | CASSYLNEQYF | TGTGCCAGCAGTTACTTGAACGAGCAGTACTTC
NA | TRBJ1-2 | TRBV11-2 | NA | CASSLGRSNYGYTF | TGTGCCAGCAGCCTAGGCCGGAGCAACTATGGCTACACCTTC
NA | TRBJ2-5 | TRBV29-1 | many | CSFFTRGGPETQYF | TGCAGCTTCTTCACCAGAGGGGGACCAGAGACCCAGTACTTC
NA | TRBJ1-4 | TRBV3-1 | many | CASSQGPGRQNEKLFF | TGTGCCAGCAGCCAAGGACCGGGGCGCCAAAATGAAAAACTGTTTTTT
NA | TRBJ2-7 | TRBV25-1 | NA | CASSEKMGRVAYEQYF | TGTGCCAGCAGTGAAAAGATGGGACGGGTGGCGTACGAGCAGTACTTC
NA | TRBJ2-5 | TRBV5-1 | many | CASSPGRTHQETQYF | TGCGCCAGCAGCCCGGGCCGGACGCATCAAGAGACCCAGTACTTC
TRBD1 | TRBJ1-1 | TRBV11-2 | NA | CASSSRQGANTEAFF | TGTGCCAGCAGCTCCCGACAGGGGGCGAACACTGAAGCTTTCTTT
NA | TRBJ2-2 | TRBV15 | NA | CATRLKGSGELFF | TGTGCCACCAGATTAAAGGGGTCCGGGGAGCTGTTCTTT
NA | TRBJ2-7 | TRBV7-9 | NA | CASSPGSYEQYF | TGTGCCAGCAGCCCTGGGTCCTACGAGCAGTACTTC
TRBD2 | TRBJ2-2 | TRBV6-1 | few | CASSTSVIGTGELFF | TGTGCCAGCAGCACTAGCGTGATCGGCACCGGGGAGCTGTTTTTT
TRBD1 | TRBJ2-4 | TRBV11-2 | many | CASSSRTGLAKNIQYF | TGTGCCAGCAGCTCTCGGACAGGCCTAGCCAAAAACATTCAGTACTTC
NA | TRBJ1-5 | TRBV28 | NA | CASSLVQNSNQPQHF | TGTGCCAGCAGTTTGGTACAGAATAGCAATCAGCCCCAGCATTTT
NA | TRBJ2-7 | TRBV11-3 | NA | CASSLGSGRQEQYF | TGTGCCAGCAGCTTAGGTAGCGGAAGACAGGAGCAGTACTTC
NA | TRBJ2-3 | TRBV6-2/TRBV6-3 | NA | CASSFGGPTDTQYF | TGTGCCAGCAGTTTCGGAGGGCCCACAGATACGCAGTATTTT
TRBD1 | TRBJ2-3 | TRBV12-3/TRBV12-4 | NA | CASSFQIGTGLVYTQYF | TGTGCCAGCAGTTTCCAGATCGGGACAGGCCTTGTGTATACGCAGTACTTT
NA | TRBJ2-3 | TRBV6-4 | many | CASSEIGGGGTDTQYF | TGTGCCAGCAGTGAAATCGGGGGAGGCGGCACAGATACGCAGTATTTT
NA | TRBJ2-7 | TRBV27 | few | CASSPSDPSNEQYF | TGTGCCAGCAGTCCAAGCGATCCCTCCAACGAGCAGTACTTC
NA | TRBJ1-2 | TRBV5-6 | NA | CASSLGQPMEYGYTF | TGTGCCAGCAGCTTAGGACAGCCCATGGAGTATGGCTACACCTTC
NA | TRBJ2-1 | TRBV9 | many | CASSVELALNEQFF | TGTGCCAGCAGCGTAGAACTAGCCCTGAATGAGCAGTTCTTC
NA | TRBJ1-2 | TRBV28 | medium-sized | CASSLWGGGGGYTF | TGTGCCAGCAGTTTATGGGGGGGGGGGGGTGGCTACACCTTC
NA | TRBJ2-5 | TRBV13 | NA | CASSLVGGLRQETQYF | TGTGCCAGCAGCTTAGTGGGGGGGCTACGCCAAGAGACCCAGTACTTC
NA | TRBJ1-3 | TRBV28 | medium-sized | CASSLSRWGVNPEGTIYF | TGTGCCAGCAGTTTAAGTCGTTGGGGGGTCAATCCTGAGGGCACCATATATTTT
NA | TRBJ1-1 | TRBV2 | NA | CASSEGGGRCTEAFF | TGTGCCAGCAGTGAAGGGGGGGGCAGGTGCACTGAAGCCTTCTTT
NA | TRBJ1-2 | TRBV5-1 | many | CASSLYRYGYTF | TGCGCCAGCAGCTTGTACCGCTATGGCTACACCTTC
NA | TRBJ2-3 | TRBV4-2 | medium-sized | CASSYRGEFPDTQYF | TGTGCCAGCAGTTATAGGGGGGAGTTCCCAGATACGCAGTATTTT
NA | TRBJ1-6 | TRBV6-1 | NA | CASSETGRSRVGGTLHF | TGTGCCAGCAGTGAAACGGGCAGGAGTCGGGTAGGTGGAACCCTCCACTTT
NA | TRBJ1-1 | TRBV6-1 | many | CASSPLGTEAFF | TGTGCCAGCAGCCCCCTGGGGACTGAAGCTTTCTTT
TRBD1 | TRBJ2-5 | TRBV5-1 | many | CASSPGTGGQETQYF | TGCGCCAGCAGCCCCGGGACAGGGGGCCAAGAGACCCAGTACTTC
TRBD2 | TRBJ2-3 | TRBV7-3 | many | CASSPAGGGADTQYF | TGTGCCAGCAGCCCGGCGGGAGGGGGTGCAGATACGCAGTATTTT
TRBD2 | TRBJ2-1 | TRBV25-1 | medium-sized | CASSEREYNEQFF | TGTGCCAGCAGTGAGCGGGAGTACAATGAGCAGTTCTTC
TRBD2 | TRBJ2-5 | TRBV3-1 | many | CASSKGAGGQYQETQYF | TGTGCCAGCAGCAAAGGGGCGGGAGGCCAGTACCAAGAGACCCAGTACTTC
NA | TRBJ2-2 | TRBV5-1 | NA | CASSLVPGGPGELFF | TGCGCCAGCAGCTTGGTGCCGGGTGGGCCCGGGGAGCTGTTTTTT
NA | TRBJ2-7 | TRBV7-9 | medium-sized | CASSLGRVLTSYEQYF | TGTGCCAGCAGCTTAGGCCGCGTTTTGACCTCCTACGAGCAGTACTTC
NA | TRBJ2-2 | TRBV30 | medium-sized | CAWSTSYPGELFF | TGTGCCTGGAGCACTAGCTACCCCGGGGAGCTGTTTTTT
NA | TRBJ1-4 | TRBV19 | few | CASAEDTLDGKLFF | TGTGCCAGTGCCGAGGACACCTTGGACGGAAAACTGTTTTTT
NA | TRBJ1-2 | TRBV30 | NA | CACPGRANYGYTF | TGTGCCTGCCCAGGACGGGCGAACTATGGCTACACCTTC
NA | TRBJ2-7 | TRBV11-2 | few | CASSPQVGGSYEQYF | TGTGCCAGCAGCCCCCAGGTCGGAGGATCCTATGAGCAGTACTTC
TRBD2 | TRBJ2-1 | TRBV9 | many | CASSETSGRLNEQFF | TGTGCCAGCAGCGAGACTAGCGGGAGGCTCAATGAGCAGTTCTTC
NA | TRBJ2-2 | TRBV4-2 | NA | CASSQELRGTGELFF | TGTGCCAGCAGCCAAGAACTTCGGGGCACCGGGGAGCTGTTTTTT
NA | TRBJ1-5 | TRBV7-2 | medium-sized | CASSSRQGQPQHF | TGTGCCAGCAGCTCAAGACAAGGGCAGCCCCAGCATTTT
NA | TRBJ1-6 | TRBV7-2 | NA | CASSYGGSSPLHF | TGTGCCAGCAGTTATGGGGGTAGTTCACCCCTCCACTTT
NA | TRBJ2-7 | TRBV20-1 | many | CSAGGAGWYEQYF | TGCAGTGCTGGGGGGGCCGGCTGGTACGAGCAGTACTTC
TRBD2 | TRBJ2-2 | TRBV13 | NA | CASSLGRLAGASGTGELFF | TGTGCCAGCAGCTTAGGCCGACTAGCGGGGGCGTCAGGAACCGGGGAGCTGTTTTTT
NA | TRBJ2-7 | TRBV27 | few | CAGSLTSDYEQYF | TGTGCCGGCAGTTTGACTAGTGATTACGAGCAGTACTTC
NA | TRBJ2-7 | TRBV5-6 | many | CASSLVGDEQYF | TGTGCCAGCAGCTTGGTAGGGGACGAGCAGTACTTC
NA | TRBJ2-7 | TRBV20-1 | many | CSACALERVSYEQYF | TGCAGTGCGTGCGCCCTAGAACGCGTCTCCTACGAGCAGTACTTC